The next 22 T cell receptor beta chains were all read from a single sample in a study of CD8+ T cells in alopecia areata. The treatment: oral pan-JAK inhibitor, 5-10 mg twice daily. Reverse transcription of extracted RNA yielded cDNA, which provided the sequencing template. Method: immunoSEQ multiplex PCR; TCRdb's copy keeps in-frame clones and lacks some. The table has 200,000 or so clones, less than 50% seen once. This specimen was CD4+ T cells sorted from blood, taken at approximately week 36, from a patient treated with tofacitinib. The receptors shown here come from a human donor with alopecia areata.

The chain employs TRBV5-6 and TRBJ1-2, with D uncertain. The germline V gene encodes CDR1 SGHDT and CDR2 YYEEEE. The CDR3 is 14 residues long. V dropped 0 bases and J dropped 0 bases, with 6 bases sitting between them. CDR3 coding DNA: TGTGCCAGCAGCTTGGATGCAGCTAACTATGGCTACACCTTC. It encodes CASSLDAANYGYTF. Variable domain in full (rest from reference TRBV5-6 and TRBJ1-2): DAGVTQSPTHLIKTRGQQVTLRCSPKSGHDTVSWYQQALGQGPQFIFQYYEEEERQRGNFPDRFSGHQFPNYSSELNVNALLLGDSALYLCASSLDAANYGYTFGSGTRLTVV.

This clone has only a few counts. The chain employs TRBV30 and TRBJ1-1; D may be TRBD1 (6 bases). Trimming removed 0 bases at V and 4 bases at J, with 15 bases between. Germline V gives CDR1 GTSNPN, CDR2 SVGIG (reference sequence). The length of the CDR3 is 15 residues. In nucleotides, the CDR3 is TGTGCCTGGAGTGTAAGATCCGGGGGCGGCACTGAAGCTTTCTTT. Translating gives CAWSVRSGGGTEAFF.

This chain uses TRBV2 with TRBJ2-3; D unresolved. V lost 6 bases and J lost 12, with 10 bases in between. The germline gives CDR1 SNHLY, CDR2 FYNNEI. There are 10 residues in the CDR3. The CDR3 loop reads CASRTTLQYF. For the CDR3, the DNA is TGTGCCAGCAGGACCACTCTTCAGTATTTT.

The chain employs TRBV6-5 and TRBJ1-1; D ambiguous. V was pared by 5 bases and J by 0 bases, with 7 bases between. Germline V lookup: CDR1 MNHEY, CDR2 SVGAGI. The CDR3 runs 13 residues. This CDR3 reads CASSADLNTEAFF. Written as DNA, the CDR3 is TGTGCCAGCAGTGCCGACCTGAACACTGAAGCTTTCTTT.

This clone was observed a single time. The V call is TRBV5-6, the J call TRBJ2-3, with 15 positions matching TRBD2. V shed 7 bases and J 1 base; nucleotides not matched to a gene: 7. CDR3 length: 17 amino acids. The germline gives CDR1 SGHDT, CDR2 YYEEEE. The CDR3 reads CASAGTSGRRGTDTQYF. CDR3 DNA sequence: TGTGCCAGCGCCGGGACTAGCGGGAGGCGGGGCACAGATACGCAGTATTTT.

This clone has a single count. The chain has TRBV25-1 and TRBJ1-1; 7 positions agree with TRBD1. Germline CDR1 MGHDK, CDR2 SYGVNS. Unmatched junction bases numbered 12, after V lost 5 bases and J lost 0 bases. There are 17 residues in the CDR3. The DNA for the CDR3 is TGTGCCAGCAGTACGCGAACTCTCAGGGGGTTGAACACTGAAGCTTTCTTT. Its protein is CASSTRTLRGLNTEAFF.

V is TRBV15 and J is TRBJ2-1; no reliable D call. CDR1 LNHNV and CDR2 YYDKDF come from the germline V gene (reference sequence). The germline V and J ends were trimmed by 2 bases and 8 bases, with 13 bases remaining between them. The CDR3 length is 14 residues. This CDR3 is CATSRRLEDDEQFF. DNA for the CDR3: TGTGCCACCAGCAGACGGCTAGAGGACGATGAGCAGTTCTTC.

This clone has only a few counts. V and J are TRBV29-1 and TRBJ1-5; D call uncertain. Deletions cut 7 bases from V and 8 bases from J, with 15 bases between. The germline gives CDR1 SQVTM, CDR2 ANQGSEA. The CDR3 is 12 amino acids. CDR3 bases: TGCAGCGCGGAAGACCCTGGGGAGCCCCAGCATTTT. The encoded protein is CSAEDPGEPQHF.

The rearrangement links TRBV4-2 to TRBJ2-1, with 12 bases matching TRBD2. Germline loops: CDR1 LGHNA, CDR2 YNFKEQ. J was trimmed by 10 bases and V by 1 base; bases with no gene match: 8. The CDR3 spans 16 residues. The CDR3 here is CASSQGGASGRAEQFF. The CDR3 DNA sequence: TGTGCCAGCAGCCAAGGTGGGGCTAGCGGGAGGGCCGAGCAGTTCTTC.

The J gene is TRBJ2-1, the V gene TRBV4-2; D is unresolved. Trimming stripped 1 base from V and 0 bases from J, with 10 bases between. The CDR3 is 16 amino acids. CDR1 LGHNA and CDR2 YNFKEQ come from the germline V gene. CDR3 amino acids: CASSQAERPSYNEQFF. As DNA, the CDR3 is TGTGCCAGCAGCCAAGCGGAGCGCCCCTCCTACAATGAGCAGTTCTTC.

The CDR3, as DNA: TGTGCCAGCTCCCCAGGAAGGACGGTGTTAGCTGGCTACACCTTC. Encoded protein: CASSPGRTVLAGYTF. V usage is TRBV18 and J usage is TRBJ1-2; D gene ambiguous. The CDR3 contains 15 residues. Germline CDR1 KGHSH, CDR2 LQKENI. The V end lost 6 bases, the J end lost 7 bases, and 21 bases lay between the germline ends.

The table lists this clone with a few counts. This sequence joins TRBV30 and TRBJ2-5; no clear D gene. This CDR3 spans 12 amino acids. V was trimmed by 5 bases and J by 3 bases, leaving 10 bases between them. From germline, CDR1 is GTSNPN and CDR2 SVGIG (reference sequence). CDR3 nucleotides: TGTGCCTGGTCTCGACTCAAAGAGACCCAGTACTTC. Translated, it gives CAWSRLKETQYF.

This rearrangement joins TRBV9 to TRBJ1-5; D remains unclear. This CDR3 contains 14 residues. V was pared by 4 bases and J by 1 base, with 9 bases between. Germline lookup yields CDR1 SGDLS and CDR2 YYNGEE. CDR3 bases: TGTGCCAGCAGCCCCGGGAGAAGCAATCAGCCCCAGCATTTT. Translated: CASSPGRSNQPQHF.

This chain links TRBV7-2 with TRBJ2-2; D is unresolved. CDR1 is SGHTA and CDR2 is FQGNSA in the germline V gene. The CDR3 runs to 13 residues. V was trimmed by 5 bases and J by 11 bases, leaving 15 bases between them. The CDR3 nucleotides are TGTGCCAGCAGCCAGGATGCCCCGGGCGAGCTGTTTTTT. This codes for CASSQDAPGELFF.

V gene TRBV5-1 combines with J gene TRBJ2-7; 9 nucleotides align to TRBD2. Germline V gene sequence: CDR1 SGHRS, CDR2 YFSETQ. Trimming took 1 base from V and 1 from J; bases not matched to a gene: 3. CDR3 length equals 15 residues. The CDR3 bases are TGCGCCAGCAGCTTGTCTAGCGGGATTTCCTACGAGCAGTACTTC. It specifies CASSLSSGISYEQYF.

This clone was observed many times. The V and J genes are TRBV4-1 and TRBJ1-4; perhaps TRBD1 as D (5 bases). The CDR3 spans 14 residues. V was shortened by 0 bases and J by 13 bases, with 15 bases between the two germline ends. Per germline, CDR1 MGHRA and CDR2 YSYEKL. The CDR3 loop reads CASSQEDKRPSLFF. CDR3 coding DNA: TGCGCCAGCAGCCAAGAGGACAAACGACCCTCACTGTTTTTT.

CDR3 residues: CASSQDTGTGLDTEAFF. The CDR3 nucleotides are TGCGCCAGCAGCCAAGATACCGGGACAGGCTTGGACACTGAAGCTTTCTTT. The V call is TRBV4-3, the J call TRBJ1-1; TRBD1 agrees at 8 bases. CDR1 is LGHNA, CDR2 YSLEER, per germline. The CDR3 totals 17 residues. With V trimmed by 0 bases and J by 3 bases, 9 bases remained unmatched.

This chain joins TRBV4-3 and TRBJ1-2; D may be TRBD1 (5 bases). CDR3 length: 14 amino acids. V lost 4 bases to trimming and J lost 4 bases, with 13 bases between them. Germline loops: CDR1 LGHNA, CDR2 YSLEER. CDR3 DNA: TGCGCCAGCAGCCCCACGGGACGGGGCTATGGCTACACCTTC. Protein product: CASSPTGRGYGYTF.

This clone was observed a handful of times. The V and J genes are TRBV30 and TRBJ2-1; 8 nucleotides match TRBD1. CDR3 length equals 14 residues. V gave up 5 bases and J gave up 4 bases; unmatched junction bases: 7. Germline CDR1 reads GTSNPN; CDR2 reads SVGIG (reference sequence). Written as DNA, the CDR3 is TGTGCCTGGGACAAGGGACAGGAGTACAATGAGCAGTTCTTC. Translated: CAWDKGQEYNEQFF.

The chain links TRBV29-1 to TRBJ2-3; D might be TRBD1 or TRBD2, each matching 5 bases. The CDR3 loop spans 17 amino acids. V was pared by 7 bases and J by 2 bases, with 25 bases between. The germline gives CDR1 SQVTM, CDR2 ANQGSEA. CDR3 DNA sequence: TGCAGCGCCCCTGGTCCCGCCGGGACCTCCCCCACAGATACGCAGTATTTT. Its translation is CSAPGPAGTSPTDTQYF.

J is TRBJ2-5 and V is TRBV6-5; D is possibly TRBD2 (6 bases). This CDR3 has 16 residues. Looked up from germline, CDR1 is MNHEY and CDR2 is SVGAGI. V lost 2 bases to trimming and J lost 2 bases, with 15 bases between them. As DNA, the CDR3 is TGTGCCAGCAGTTACAGGGCGGGAAGAGCTCAAGAGACCCAGTACTTC. Translated, it gives CASSYRAGRAQETQYF.

This rearrangement joins TRBV2 to TRBJ1-5; possibly TRBD1 for D (6 bases). Germline CDR1 SNHLY, CDR2 FYNNEI. The length of the CDR3 is 14 residues. Trimming took off 7 bases at V and 2 bases at J, with 12 bases between the two ends. The CDR3 DNA is TGTGCCAGCATTCTGAACAGGGGCAATCAGCCCCAGCATTTT. Its translation is CASILNRGNQPQHF.